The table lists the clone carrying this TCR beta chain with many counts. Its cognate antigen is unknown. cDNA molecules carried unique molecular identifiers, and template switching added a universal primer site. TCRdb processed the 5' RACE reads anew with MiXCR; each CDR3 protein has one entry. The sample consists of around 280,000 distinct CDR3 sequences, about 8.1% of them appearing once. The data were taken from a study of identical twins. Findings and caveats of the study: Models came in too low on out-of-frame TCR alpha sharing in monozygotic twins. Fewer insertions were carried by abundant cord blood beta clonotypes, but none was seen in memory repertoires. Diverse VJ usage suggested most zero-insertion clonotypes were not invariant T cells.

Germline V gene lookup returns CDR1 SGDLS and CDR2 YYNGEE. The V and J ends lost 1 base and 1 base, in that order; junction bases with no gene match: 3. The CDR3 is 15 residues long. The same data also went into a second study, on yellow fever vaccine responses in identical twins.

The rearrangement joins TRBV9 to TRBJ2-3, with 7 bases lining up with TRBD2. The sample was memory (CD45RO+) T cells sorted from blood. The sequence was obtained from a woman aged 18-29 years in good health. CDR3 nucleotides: TGTGCCAGCAGCGTATCAGCGGGGCGCACAGATACGCAGTATTTT. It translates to CASSVSAGRTDTQYF.